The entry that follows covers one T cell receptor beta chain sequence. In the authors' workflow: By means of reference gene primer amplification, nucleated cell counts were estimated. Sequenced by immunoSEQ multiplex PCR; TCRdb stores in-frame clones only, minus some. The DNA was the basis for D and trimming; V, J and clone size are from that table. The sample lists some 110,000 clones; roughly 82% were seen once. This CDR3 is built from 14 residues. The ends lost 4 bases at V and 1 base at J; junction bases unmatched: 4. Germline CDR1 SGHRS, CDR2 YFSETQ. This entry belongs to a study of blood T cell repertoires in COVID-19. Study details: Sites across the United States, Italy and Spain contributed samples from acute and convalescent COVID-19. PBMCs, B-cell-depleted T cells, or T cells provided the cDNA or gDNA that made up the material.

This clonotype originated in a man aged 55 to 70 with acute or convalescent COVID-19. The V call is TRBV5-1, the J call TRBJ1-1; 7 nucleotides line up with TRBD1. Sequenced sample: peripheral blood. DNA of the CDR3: TGCGCCAGCAGCCTAGGGGGCCGGAACACTGAAGCTTTCTTT. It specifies CASSLGGRNTEAFF.